The clone carrying this TCR beta chain came up a few times. Its antigen is undetermined. Sampled while nominally healthy, donors likely had unrecorded immune exposures. The data derive from a study of cytomegalovirus exposure and HLA in healthy donors. Across the study: Within an early data release were around 87 million unique TCRs drawn from HLA-typed donors. Regarding the study as a whole: Rarity marked most TCR sequences, yet some public TCRs occurred in many donors. Common viral pathogens were later found to be apparently linked to several of the most significant clusters.

The PCR ran on 60 Vbeta and 13 Jbeta primers. The protocol was immunoSEQ multiplex PCR, while the TCRdb copy is restricted to in-frame clones and leaves out a portion. Of about 140,000 clones in the sample, about 86% are singletons; the top ten hold 4% to 5%. The TCR sequence derives from a man aged 40-49 years in good health and CMV-seropositive. The sample comprised PBMCs.

CDR3 amino acids: CASSSSFTDTQYF. The CDR3 coding sequence is TGTGCCAGCAGCTCTTCCTTCACAGATACGCAGTATTTT. The chain is built from TRBV4-2 and TRBJ2-3; D remains unclear. The CDR3 spans 13 residues. The germline gives CDR1 LGHNA, CDR2 YNFKEQ. Trimming took off 5 bases at V and 2 bases at J, with 8 bases between the two ends.